This T cell receptor (beta chain) was found in a study of shared clonotypes between healthy human individuals. Note on this clone: Its antigen is not identified. The sample carries other DNA sequences with the same CDR3.

CD45RO-negative cells were positively selected for CCR7, leaving out terminally differentiated effector memory CD45RA+ cells. As originally analysed: As immunoSEQ supplied junction-only sequences (without quality scores), filtering differed. Repertoires were generated with immunoSEQ multiplex PCR, while TCRdb's copy carries only in-frame clones and drops some. The DNA was the basis for D and trimming; V, J and clone size are from that table. In the table there are millions of clones, approximately 94% of which are singletons. The study's findings and limits: Sharing across four donors was highest in naive CD4 (roughly 5%) and lowest in memory CD8 (roughly 0.4%). What rarefaction showed was incomplete sorted-subset sequencing despite large depth.

This CDR3 has 15 amino acids. Germline V gene data show CDR1 as SNHLY and CDR2 as FYNNEI. J lost 4 bases, V lost 3 bases, and 5 bases had no gene match. The sequence came from a man aged 18 to 30 in good health. The rearrangement joins TRBV2 to TRBJ1-5; 8 bases fit TRBD1. What was sequenced was naive CD8+ T cells sorted from blood. CDR3 bases: TGTGCCAGCAGTGAGGGGACAGGTTCTAATCAGCCCCAGCATTTT. Translated: CASSEGTGSNQPQHF.